The 25 T cell receptor beta chains below come from one sample, sequenced in a study of cytotoxic CD8 clonotypes in ibrutinib-treated CLL. The assay was immunoSEQ multiplex PCR, and TCRdb's table has in-frame clones only and misses some. This sample has tens of thousands of clones, with 56% found just once. Sequenced material: PBMCs, taken after 24 months of ibrutinib treatment. The receptors were gathered from a human donor with chronic lymphocytic leukemia.

The chain combines TRBV28 with TRBJ2-7, with 7 positions matching TRBD1. The V and J ends lost 7 bases and 3 bases, in that order; junction bases with no gene match: 9. The CDR3 runs 14 residues. The V gene's germline CDR1 is MDHEN and CDR2 SYDVKM. Here the CDR3 DNA reads TGTGCCAGCAAACCTTCGGGACAGAACTACGAGCAGTACTTC. Amino acid sequence: CASKPSGQNYEQYF.

The chain recombines TRBV7-2 with TRBJ2-7, with D possibly matching TRBD1 (6 bases). The CDR3 spans 19 residues. Trimming removed 0 bases from V and 0 bases from J, with 21 bases in between. Germline CDR1 reads SGHTA; CDR2 reads FQGNSA. CDR3 bases: TGTGCCAGCAGCTTAGCCCCTCCCTTTGGACAGACGAGCTCCTACGAGCAGTACGTC. It is translated as CASSLAPPFGQTSSYEQYV.

V usage is TRBV7-6 and J usage is TRBJ2-3; 7 bases match TRBD1. J lost 6 bases, V lost 1 base, and 4 bases had no gene match. CDR3 size: 14 residues. The V gene's germline CDR1 is SGHVS and CDR2 FNYEAQ. The CDR3 DNA is TGTGCCAGCAGCTTAGGAGACAGGGTCGATACGCAGTATTTT. Residues: CASSLGDRVDTQYF.

This chain connects TRBV5-1 to TRBJ2-3; 9 bases are shared with TRBD1. The germline V gene encodes CDR1 SGHRS and CDR2 YFSETQ. The CDR3 is made up of 20 amino acids. The junction had 14 bases not matched to a gene; V was cut back by 0 bases and J by 0 bases. CDR3: CASSLGLTGGPTVSTDTQYF. The CDR3 DNA reads as TGCGCCAGCAGCTTGGGACTAACAGGGGGCCCTACTGTTAGCACAGATACGCAGTATTTT.

Notes on this clone: Compared with germline, one end of the junction differs, possibly owing to a read error. V usage is TRBV5-4 and J usage is TRBJ1-1; no definite D call. The CDR3 length is 13 residues. Looked up from germline, CDR1 is SGHNT and CDR2 is YYREEE (reference sequence). The CDR3 coding sequence is TGTGCCAGAAGCTGCGCCGGACCGATTGAAGCTTTCTTT. Its translation is CARSCAGPIEAFF.

This clone was counted only a few times. The chain couples TRBV9 to TRBJ1-2, with D unresolved. V shed 5 bases and J shed 0 bases, with 11 bases lying between them. Germline V CDR1 and CDR2: SGDLS, YYNGEE. The CDR3 loop spans 14 amino acids. Here the CDR3 reads CASSGAIANYGYTF. CDR3 DNA: TGTGCCAGCAGTGGAGCGATAGCTAACTATGGCTACACCTTC.

The rearrangement joins TRBV6-1 to TRBJ1-2; no definite D call. From germline, CDR1 is MNHNS and CDR2 SASEGT. V was cut by 5 bases and J by 7 bases, with 8 bases left in between. CDR3 length equals 11 residues. DNA for the CDR3: TGTGCCAGCAGTCCCCGGGTTGGCTACACCTTC. Protein product: CASSPRVGYTF.

This clone was counted only a few times. The chain uses TRBV4-1 and TRBJ2-1; TRBD2 is a possible D gene (7 bases). Trimming shortened V by 0 bases and J by 7 bases, and 22 bases separated the two germline ends. Germline V lookup: CDR1 MGHRA, CDR2 YSYEKL. There are 18 residues in the CDR3. The CDR3 spells CASSQDLGGSRGRNEQFF. In DNA, the CDR3 is TGCGCCAGCAGCCAAGATTTGGGCGGGAGCCGGGGGCGGAATGAGCAGTTCTTC.

This sequence joins TRBV27 and TRBJ2-1, with a weak D call TRBD1 (6 bases). V was trimmed by 2 bases and J by 1 base, leaving 9 bases between them. Germline values: CDR1 MNHEY, CDR2 SMNVEV (reference sequence). The CDR3 totals 15 residues. CDR3 in DNA: TGTGCCAGCAGTTTAGACAGGTTTTCCTACAATGAGCAGTTCTTC. It is translated as CASSLDRFSYNEQFF.

Remarks on this clone: The junction does not match germline at one end; this may be a read error. This chain links TRBV6-1 with TRBJ1-2; unclear D gene. CDR1 is MNHNS and CDR2 is SASEGT in the germline V gene. The CDR3 loop spans 10 amino acids. The DNA for the CDR3 is TGTGCCAGCGGTGACTATGGCTACACCTTC. It codes for CASGDYGYTF.

V usage is TRBV28 and J usage is TRBJ1-1; possibly TRBD1 for D (6 bases). Germline CDR1 is MDHEN and CDR2 is SYDVKM. The CDR3 sequence is 13 residues long. V was shortened by 6 bases and J by 4 bases, with 12 bases between the two germline ends. The CDR3: CASRLQGGTEAFF. The CDR3 DNA reads as TGTGCCAGCAGGTTACAGGGAGGCACTGAAGCTTTCTTT.

This clone occurred once. This chain links TRBV6-6 with TRBJ2-7, with 8 bases identical to TRBD2. The J segment lost 9 bases and the V segment lost 2 bases, leaving 6 bases of the junction unmatched. The CDR3 loop spans 13 amino acids. The germline gives CDR1 MNHNY, CDR2 SVGAGI (reference sequence). CDR3 amino acids: CASSYGLAGRQYV. The CDR3 nucleotides read TGTGCCAGCAGTTACGGACTAGCCGGTCGGCAGTACGTC.

The rearrangement uses TRBV5-6 and TRBJ2-5; TRBD1 aligns across 11 bases. The trim removed 2 bases at V and 0 bases at J, leaving 12 bases unmatched. Germline CDR1 reads SGHDT; CDR2 reads YYEEEE. CDR3 length: 19 amino acids. CDR3 sequence (DNA): TGTGCCAGCAGCTTAGGAGGGACAGGGGGGACCCTGTACCAAGAGACCCAGTACTTC. Translation: CASSLGGTGGTLYQETQYF.

V gene TRBV2 combines with J gene TRBJ1-2; the D gene is possibly TRBD1 (6 bases). The V and J ends lost 2 bases and 0 bases respectively, with 19 bases between them. The CDR3 spans 18 residues. CDR1 SNHLY and CDR2 FYNNEI come from the germline V gene. The CDR3 region has the DNA TGTGCCAGCAGTGAATTTACGTCGACAGGTATCGCTAACTATGGCTACACCTTC. This codes for CASSEFTSTGIANYGYTF.

The chain employs TRBV5-1 and TRBJ1-1, with D maybe TRBD1 (6 bases). Trimming shortened V by 2 bases and J by 1 base, and 9 bases separated the two germline ends. The CDR3 covers 14 residues. Looked up from germline, CDR1 is SGHRS and CDR2 is YFSETQ. The CDR3 sequence: CASSLPGQNTEAFF. The CDR3 nucleotides read TGCGCCAGCAGCTTACCGGGACAGAACACTGAAGCTTTCTTT.

V and J are TRBV5-1 and TRBJ2-5; D might be TRBD1 or TRBD2, each matching 5 bases. Trimming cost V 0 bases and J 4 bases, with 10 bases left between them. The CDR3 spans 14 residues. CDR1 is SGHRS, CDR2 YFSETQ, per germline. The CDR3 spells CASSLAVGVETQYF. The DNA of the CDR3 is TGCGCCAGCAGCTTGGCGGTGGGGGTAGAGACCCAGTACTTC.

As for this clone: In the same sample, other DNA sequences code for this CDR3. The rearrangement joins TRBV4-1 to TRBJ2-6; no definite D call. The germline V gene has CDR1 MGHRA and CDR2 YSYEKL. The CDR3 has 16 amino acids. V was clipped by 1 base and J by 0 bases, with 7 bases between them. Here the CDR3 DNA reads TGCGCCAGCAGCCAAGTCCAGCTCTCTGGGGCCAACGTCCTGACTTTC. As protein: CASSQVQLSGANVLTF.

The V and J genes are TRBV11-2 and TRBJ1-2, with 11 positions matching TRBD1. Looked up from germline, CDR1 is SGHAT and CDR2 is FQNNGV. The CDR3 length is 15 residues. Germline trimming cut 1 base from V and 5 bases from J; bases unmatched to any gene: 3. In nucleotides, the CDR3 is TGTGCCAGCAGCTTAGTAGGACAGGGGGCGTATGGCTACACCTTC. Translating it yields CASSLVGQGAYGYTF.

The rearrangement joins TRBV6-6 to TRBJ2-7; no clear D. V gave up 0 bases and J gave up 3 bases, with 9 bases separating them. Germline values: CDR1 MNHNY, CDR2 SVGAGI (reference sequence). The CDR3 sequence is 14 residues long. Here the CDR3 reads CASSYSGVDYEQYV. CDR3 DNA sequence: TGTGCCAGCAGTTACTCTGGAGTAGACTACGAGCAGTACGTC.

The chain is built from TRBV2 and TRBJ1-3, with D unresolved. Trimming cost V 7 bases and J 0 bases, with 13 bases left between them. The length of the CDR3 is 15 residues. The germline CDR1 and CDR2 sequences are SNHLY and FYNNEI. CDR3 DNA sequence: TGTGCCAGCAAGCCGGAGGGTCGCTCTGGAAACACCATATATTTT. Amino acids: CASKPEGRSGNTIYF. Complete variable domain (other parts from reference TRBV2 and TRBJ1-3): EPEVTQTPSHQVTQMGQEVILRCVPISNHLYFYWYRQILGQKVEFLVSFYNNEISEKSEIFDDQFSVERPDGSNFTLKIRSTKLEDSAMYFCASKPEGRSGNTIYFGEGSWLTVV.

The count of this clone is one. V usage is TRBV21-1 and J usage is TRBJ1-5; the listed D gene, TRBD1, was not tested against the DNA. TRBV21-1 is reported as a pseudogene. This CDR3 has 20 residues. CDR3 amino acids: CASSTTLSGTGDKGNQPQHF. Written as DNA, the CDR3 is TGTGCCAGCAGCACTACCCTCTCCGGGACCGGGGACAAAGGCAATCAGCCCCAGCATTTT.

This rearrangement joins TRBV2 to TRBJ2-2; no firm D call. Trimming left V 3 bases short and J 4 bases short, with 15 bases between. In germline, CDR1 is SNHLY, CDR2 FYNNEI. This CDR3 is built from 16 residues. This CDR3 is CASSDTAAGRTGELFF. The CDR3 coding sequence is TGTGCCAGCAGTGATACGGCGGCAGGACGCACCGGGGAGCTGTTTTTT.

There are many counts of this clone. V is TRBV28 and J is TRBJ2-3; D gene uncertain. The CDR3 has 15 residues. V lost 2 bases to trimming and J lost 0 bases, with 9 bases between them. Germline CDR1 is MDHEN and CDR2 is SYDVKM. The CDR3 protein is CASSLRRLSTDTQYF. The CDR3 DNA reads as TGTGCCAGCAGTTTACGGCGGCTAAGCACAGATACGCAGTATTTT.

Of note for this clone: It differs at one base from a far larger clone, so likely a read error. The CDR3, as DNA: TGTGCCAGCAGCTTGGCAGGGACTAGCGGGTACGTGTGGTCCTACAATGAGCAGTTCTTC. Translation: CASSLAGTSGYVWSYNEQFF. This chain joins TRBV5-4 and TRBJ2-1; 12 nucleotides match TRBD2. J gave up 1 base and V 0 bases, and 11 bases lay outside the gene matches. The CDR3 runs 20 residues. Germline V lookup: CDR1 SGHNT, CDR2 YYREEE (reference sequence). The complete variable domain, with remaining parts taken from reference TRBV5-4 and TRBJ2-1, reads ETGVTQSPTHLIKTRGQQVTLRCSSQSGHNTVSWYQQALGQGPQFIFQYYREEENGRGNFPPRFSGLQFPNYSSELNVNALELDDSALYLCASSLAGTSGYVWSYNEQFFGPGTRLTVL.

This clone was detected only a few times. This chain links TRBV6-4 with TRBJ2-3, with D tentatively TRBD2 (7 bases). Trimming shortened V by 2 bases and J by 6 bases, and 15 bases separated the two germline ends. The CDR3 totals 15 residues. Looked up from germline, CDR1 is MRHNA and CDR2 is SNTAGT. CDR3 in amino acids: CASSDGPRGGDTQYF. The CDR3 bases are TGTGCCAGCAGTGACGGACCGAGGGGGGGGGATACGCAGTATTTT.